These 31 T cell receptor beta chains were sequenced from one sample in a study of blood T cell repertoires in COVID-19. Profiled with immunoSEQ multiplex PCR; TCRdb holds only in-frame clones, not every one. The sample lists about 370,000 clones, almost 90% occurring once. Sequencing input: peripheral blood. The source of these receptors is a man aged 18 to 30 with active or convalescent COVID-19.

This chain links TRBV29-1 with TRBJ1-2; D is unresolved. The CDR3 contains 14 residues. CDR1 is SQVTM, CDR2 ANQGSEA, per germline. Trimming took off 0 bases at V and 8 bases at J, with 16 bases between the two ends. CDR3 nucleotide sequence: TGCAGCGTTGAAGATGGGCAGAGGGCGGGCGGCTACACCTTC. Protein sequence: CSVEDGQRAGGYTF.

The rearrangement links TRBV6-2 or TRBV6-3 to TRBJ2-7; TRBD2 matches at 7 bases. V was clipped by 6 bases and J by 3 bases; unmatched bases: 11. The germline gives CDR1 MNHEY, CDR2 SVGEGT. The CDR3 has 15 residues. In nucleotides, the CDR3 is TGTGCCAGCAGCCATGGGACTAAACTTAACTACGAGCAGTACTTC. Protein: CASSHGTKLNYEQYF.

This sequence joins TRBV16 and TRBJ2-2; 7 bases agree with TRBD1. CDR1 is KGHSY and CDR2 is FQNENV in the germline V gene. The CDR3 covers 15 residues. Losses at the gene ends were 2 bases for V and 4 bases for J; bases not matched to a gene: 4. The CDR3 protein is CASSQQGESTGELFF. The CDR3 DNA reads as TGTGCCAGCAGCCAACAGGGGGAGAGCACCGGGGAGCTGTTTTTT.

V is TRBV7-3 and J is TRBJ1-1; maybe TRBD1 (6 bases). The CDR3 runs 13 residues. V gave up 0 bases and J gave up 8 bases, with 10 bases separating them. Germline CDR1 is SGHTA and CDR2 is FQGTGA. CDR3 protein: CASSLTPGQEAFF. Written as DNA, the CDR3 is TGTGCCAGCAGCTTAACCCCGGGACAAGAAGCTTTCTTT.

The chain recombines TRBV19 with TRBJ2-2; 7 nucleotides align to TRBD1. J lost 7 bases, V lost 6 bases, and 8 bases had no gene match. CDR1 and CDR2 (germline): LNHDA, SQIVND (reference sequence). The length of the CDR3 is 14 residues. CDR3 DNA: TGTGCCAGTAGCCAAACAGGGGTTAGCGGGGAGCTGTTTTTT. As protein: CASSQTGVSGELFF.

This clone was recorded only once. The chain couples TRBV7-9 to TRBJ2-3, with 12 bases fitting TRBD2. The trim removed 5 bases at V and 0 bases at J, leaving 6 bases unmatched. The CDR3 covers 17 residues. Germline CDR1 SEHNR, CDR2 FQNEAQ (reference sequence). The CDR3 reads CASSMLAGGTSTDTQYF. The CDR3 DNA reads as TGTGCCAGCAGCATGCTAGCGGGGGGGACTAGCACAGATACGCAGTATTTT.

The V and J genes are TRBV2 and TRBJ2-5; D is perhaps TRBD2 (7 bases). The CDR3 totals 16 residues. Germline values: CDR1 SNHLY, CDR2 FYNNEI. Between the trimmed V and J ends, which lost 8 bases and 1 base, there was a span of 20 bases. CDR3 protein: CASLRGGLTPQETQYF. In DNA, the CDR3 is TGTGCCAGCCTAAGGGGGGGCCTGACACCCCAAGAGACCCAGTACTTC.

The chain links TRBV6-1 to TRBJ2-7; D ambiguous. CDR3 length: 14 residues. Per the germline V gene, CDR1 is MNHNS and CDR2 is SASEGT. Trimming removed 2 bases at V and 6 bases at J, with 14 bases between. The CDR3 loop reads CASSEQAPPAEQYF. The CDR3 DNA sequence: TGTGCCAGCAGTGAACAGGCTCCGCCTGCCGAGCAGTACTTC.

The chain carries TRBV28 and TRBJ1-1; unclear D gene. From germline, CDR1 is MDHEN and CDR2 SYDVKM. The V end was cut by 6 bases, the J end by 1 base, with 9 bases between. The CDR3 spans 13 residues. The CDR3 DNA reads TGTGCCAGCAGGAACTCTAAGAACACTGAAGCTTTCTTT. This gives the protein CASRNSKNTEAFF.

The chain carries TRBV7-8 and TRBJ1-3; a weak D match, TRBD1 (6 bases). The CDR3 spans 17 residues. Germline CDR1 SGHVS, CDR2 FQNEAQ. V shed 2 bases and J shed 4 bases, with 18 bases lying between them. The CDR3 loop reads CASSLRGGGVPGNTIYF. The CDR3 nucleotides read TGTGCCAGCAGCTTAAGAGGGGGTGGGGTTCCGGGAAACACCATATATTTT.

The CDR3 DNA reads TGTGCCAGCAGTATCTCAGGGGTTTCCTACGAGCAGTACTTC. Its translation: CASSISGVSYEQYF. V gene TRBV28 combines with J gene TRBJ2-7; weak D call: TRBD1 (6 bases). Per germline, CDR1 MDHEN and CDR2 SYDVKM. The V end lost 5 bases, the J end lost 1 base, and 12 bases lay between the germline ends. This CDR3 has 14 amino acids.

This chain joins TRBV19 and TRBJ1-5, with D perhaps matching TRBD1 (5 bases). CDR3 length: 16 amino acids. Germline values: CDR1 LNHDA, CDR2 SQIVND (reference sequence). With 3 bases removed from V and 6 bases from J, the gap between germline ends came to 18 bases. CDR3 sequence reads: CASSIFIRQGLQPQHF. As DNA, the CDR3 is TGTGCCAGTAGTATCTTCATCCGTCAGGGTCTTCAGCCCCAGCATTTT.

This clone was counted once. This chain links TRBV7-8 with TRBJ2-2; TRBD1 aligns across 10 bases. The CDR3 sequence is 15 residues long. After removal of 2 bases from V and 6 bases from J, the junction contained 3 bases not matched to a gene. Looked up from germline, CDR1 is SGHVS and CDR2 is FQNEAQ. CDR3 loop: CASSLPDRGAGELFF. CDR3 nucleotides: TGTGCCAGCAGCTTACCGGACAGGGGGGCCGGGGAGCTGTTTTTT.

This clone is a singleton in its sample. This rearrangement joins TRBV7-8 to TRBJ2-3; TRBD1 matches 9 bases. CDR1 and CDR2 (germline): SGHVS, FQNEAQ. The junction had 6 bases not matched to a gene; V was cut back by 5 bases and J by 3 bases. This CDR3 region has 15 residues. The CDR3 nucleotides are TGTGCCAGCAGCGAACAGGGGGCGCGTACAGATACGCAGTATTTT. Amino acid sequence: CASSEQGARTDTQYF.

V gene TRBV28 combines with J gene TRBJ1-4, with D perhaps TRBD1 (6 bases). The ends were cut back, 7 bases at V and 0 bases at J, with 6 bases in the middle. This CDR3 region has 13 residues. Germline V gene sequence: CDR1 MDHEN, CDR2 SYDVKM. CDR3 bases: TGTGCCAGCACAGGGGCAACTAATGAAAAACTGTTTTTT. Its protein product is CASTGATNEKLFF.

The gene calls are TRBV19 and TRBJ1-5; no definite D call. The CDR3 loop spans 13 amino acids. The germline V gene has CDR1 LNHDA and CDR2 SQIVND (reference sequence). V was cut by 4 bases and J by 6 bases, with 10 bases left in between. The CDR3 protein is CASSTAEGQPQHF. The CDR3 nucleotides are TGTGCCAGTAGTACGGCGGAGGGTCAGCCCCAGCATTTT.

The chain links TRBV5-8 to TRBJ1-1; D is perhaps TRBD1 (5 bases). CDR1 and CDR2 from the germline V gene are SGHTS and YDEGEE. V was trimmed by 0 bases and J by 5 bases, leaving 11 bases between them. This CDR3 has 14 residues. The CDR3, as DNA: TGTGCCAGCAGCTTGGGGGGGGTAGGAACTGAAGCTTTCTTT. It encodes CASSLGGVGTEAFF. Filled out from reference TRBV5-8 and TRBJ1-1, the complete variable domain reads EAGVTQSPTHLIKTRGQQATLRCSPISGHTSVYWYQQALGLGLQFLLWYDEGEERNRGNFPPRFSGRQFPNYSSELNVNALELEDSALYLCASSLGGVGTEAFFGQGTRLTVV.

Notes on this clone: The junction differs from germline at one of its ends, possibly a read error. The rearrangement uses TRBV20-1 and TRBJ1-4; no definite D call. The CDR3 contains 11 residues. Germline CDR1 DFQATT, CDR2 SNEGSKA (reference sequence). CDR3 sequence (DNA): TGCAGTGCTAGAGATGGGCCCTTGTTAAGTTTT. This translates into CSARDGPLLSF.

This chain connects TRBV5-1 to TRBJ2-5; 9 positions match TRBD1. The CDR3 sequence is 14 residues long. CDR1 and CDR2 (germline): SGHRS, YFSETQ. V lost 3 bases, J lost 9 bases, and 9 bases stayed unmatched. The CDR3: CASSWTGAVMAQYF. For the CDR3, the DNA is TGCGCCAGCAGCTGGACAGGGGCCGTCATGGCCCAGTACTTC.

The chain joins TRBV4-1 to TRBJ1-1; D unclear. This CDR3 has 15 amino acids. Trimming pared 4 bases from V and 0 bases from J, leaving 12 bases between. Germline CDR1 reads MGHRA; CDR2 reads YSYEKL. CDR3 bases: TGCGCCAGCAGCCCCGTGGAGAAATTGAACACTGAAGCTTTCTTT. This encodes CASSPVEKLNTEAFF.

The J gene is TRBJ1-4, the V gene TRBV14, with TRBD1 as a possible D gene (5 bases). This CDR3 comprises 18 residues. V was shortened by 0 bases and J by 7 bases, with 21 bases between the two germline ends. CDR1 and CDR2 (germline): SGHDN, FVKESK. CDR3 amino acids: CASSQEGGAVRSAEKLFF. As DNA, the CDR3 is TGTGCCAGCAGCCAAGAAGGAGGGGCGGTCAGATCGGCTGAAAAACTGTTTTTT. Complete variable domain (other parts from reference TRBV14 and TRBJ1-4): EAGVTQFPSHSVIEKGQTVTLRCDPISGHDNLYWYRRVMGKEIKFLLHFVKESKQDESGMPNNRFLAERTGGTYSTLKVQPAELEDSGVYFCASSQEGGAVRSAEKLFFGSGTQLSVL.

The rearrangement uses TRBV10-1 and TRBJ1-5, with a possible D match to TRBD1 (6 bases). CDR1 is WNHNN, CDR2 SYGVQD, per germline (reference sequence). The ends were cut back, 3 bases at V and 7 bases at J, with 16 bases in the middle. CDR3 length: 15 residues. As DNA, the CDR3 is TGCGCCAGCAGTGACCTCGGCAGGGGCTTCCAGCCCCAGCATTTT. This codes for CASSDLGRGFQPQHF.

This chain joins TRBV6-5 and TRBJ2-1; TRBD1 aligns across 8 bases. V dropped 4 bases and J dropped 3; count of bases not matched to a gene: 5. The CDR3 spans 15 residues. Germline CDR1 MNHEY, CDR2 SVGAGI. CDR3 nucleotide sequence: TGTGCCAGCAGTTCAGACAGGGGTCTCTACAATGAGCAGTTCTTC. Protein product: CASSSDRGLYNEQFF.

This clone was found once. The V and J genes are TRBV7-8 and TRBJ2-1; TRBD2 matches at 8 bases. Germline V gene sequence: CDR1 SGHVS, CDR2 FQNEAQ. The trim removed 5 bases at V and 0 bases at J, leaving 6 bases unmatched. The CDR3 extends over 16 amino acids. The CDR3 nucleotides read TGTGCCAGCAGCATCAATGGACTAGCCTCCTACAATGAGCAGTTCTTC. This codes for CASSINGLASYNEQFF.

The chain links TRBV7-9 to TRBJ1-3; D remains ambiguous. This CDR3 is 15 amino acids long. V dropped 3 bases and J dropped 0 bases, with 9 bases sitting between them. Germline V gives CDR1 SEHNR, CDR2 FQNEAQ (reference sequence). This CDR3 reads CASSLGADSGNTIYF. Written as DNA, the CDR3 is TGTGCCAGCAGCTTGGGCGCCGACTCTGGAAACACCATATATTTT.

This sequence joins TRBV7-3 and TRBJ1-1; D uncertain. The V end was cut by 8 bases, the J end by 12 bases, with 22 bases between. Looked up from germline, CDR1 is SGHTA and CDR2 is FQGTGA. The CDR3 contains 13 residues. This CDR3 reads CASQLFRGDITFF. CDR3 nucleotides: TGTGCCAGCCAACTGTTCCGTGGAGATATAACTTTCTTT.

The J gene is TRBJ2-1, the V gene TRBV27; 9 nucleotides align to TRBD1. V was clipped by 5 bases and J by 10 bases; unmatched bases: 9. CDR1 MNHEY and CDR2 SMNVEV come from the germline V gene (reference sequence). This CDR3 has 14 residues. The CDR3 sequence is CASSIPGTGSEQFF. The CDR3 DNA reads TGTGCCAGCAGTATCCCTGGGACAGGGTCGGAGCAGTTCTTC.

The chain carries TRBV28 and TRBJ2-2; D unresolved. Germline lookup yields CDR1 MDHEN and CDR2 SYDVKM. Trimming took 3 bases from V and 8 from J, leaving 7 bases between them. The CDR3 consists of 12 residues. The CDR3 bases are TGTGCCAGCAGTTTTATGCGAGGGGAGCTGTTTTTT. Encoded protein: CASSFMRGELFF.

This chain links TRBV6-5 with TRBJ2-7; 7 bases agree with TRBD2. Germline V CDR1 and CDR2: MNHEY, SVGAGI. Trimming took 4 bases from V and 0 from J; bases not matched to a gene: 9. The CDR3 sequence is 16 residues long. CDR3 loop: CASSLALGGGSYEQYF. The CDR3, as DNA: TGTGCCAGCAGTTTGGCTCTCGGCGGGGGCTCCTACGAGCAGTACTTC.

This chain connects TRBV19 to TRBJ1-5; TRBD1 matches at 7 bases. There are 15 residues in the CDR3. Trimming removed 5 bases from V and 5 bases from J; junction bases left unmatched: 9. Germline CDR1 is LNHDA and CDR2 is SQIVND (reference sequence). The CDR3 DNA follows: TGTGCCAGTAGTCCCCTTGACAGGGTTGATCAGCCCCAGCATTTT. Translating gives CASSPLDRVDQPQHF.

The chain links TRBV10-2 to TRBJ1-5, with TRBD1 as a possible D gene (6 bases). The CDR3 has 15 amino acids. CDR1 is WSHSY, CDR2 SAAADI, per germline. V dropped 3 bases and J dropped 3 bases, with 12 bases sitting between them. CDR3 in DNA: TGCGCCAGCAGTGACCAGCAGGGGAACAATCAGCCCCAGCATTTT. Its translation: CASSDQQGNNQPQHF.